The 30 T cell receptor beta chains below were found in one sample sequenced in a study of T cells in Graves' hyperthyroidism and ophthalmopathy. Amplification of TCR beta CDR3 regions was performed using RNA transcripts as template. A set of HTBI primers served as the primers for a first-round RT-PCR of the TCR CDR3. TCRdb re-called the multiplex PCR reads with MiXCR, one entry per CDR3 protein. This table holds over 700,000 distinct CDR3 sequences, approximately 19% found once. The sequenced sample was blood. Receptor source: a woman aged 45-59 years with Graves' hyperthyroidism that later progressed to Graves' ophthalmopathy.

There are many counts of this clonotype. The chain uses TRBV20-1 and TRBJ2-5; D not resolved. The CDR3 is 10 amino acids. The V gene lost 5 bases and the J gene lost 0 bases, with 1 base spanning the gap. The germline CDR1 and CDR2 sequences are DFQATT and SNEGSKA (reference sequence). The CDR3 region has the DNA TGCAGTGCTGACCAAGAGACCCAGTACTTC. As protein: CSADQETQYF.

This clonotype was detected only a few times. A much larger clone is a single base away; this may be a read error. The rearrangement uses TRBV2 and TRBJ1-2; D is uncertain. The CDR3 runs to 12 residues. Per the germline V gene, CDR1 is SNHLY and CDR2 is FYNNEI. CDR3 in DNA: TGTGCCAGCACGGAATCGAACTATGACTACACCTTC. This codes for CASTESNYDYTF.

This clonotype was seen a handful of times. The CDR3, as DNA: TGTGCCAGCAGCCAAGACCGGACAGAAGAGACCCAGTACTTC. As protein: CASSQDRTEETQYF. The chain has TRBV3-1 and TRBJ2-5; the D gene is possibly TRBD1 (6 bases). The V and J ends lost 0 bases and 3 bases respectively, with 8 bases between them. The CDR3 has 14 amino acids. CDR1 is LGHDT, CDR2 YNNKEL, per germline (reference sequence).

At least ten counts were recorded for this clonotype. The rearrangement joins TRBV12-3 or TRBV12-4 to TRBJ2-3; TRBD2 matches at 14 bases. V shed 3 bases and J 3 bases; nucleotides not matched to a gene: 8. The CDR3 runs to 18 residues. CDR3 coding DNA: TGTGCCAGCAGTTTGGCTACGACTAGCGGGGGGGCTACAGATACGCAGTATTTT. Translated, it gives CASSLATTSGGATDTQYF.

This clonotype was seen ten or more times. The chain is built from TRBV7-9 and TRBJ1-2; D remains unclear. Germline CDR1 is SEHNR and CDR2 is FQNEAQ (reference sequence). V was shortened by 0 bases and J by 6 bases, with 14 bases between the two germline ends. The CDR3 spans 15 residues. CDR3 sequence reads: CASSLASDALDGYTF. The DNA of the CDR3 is TGTGCCAGCAGCTTAGCGTCGGATGCCCTCGATGGCTACACCTTC.

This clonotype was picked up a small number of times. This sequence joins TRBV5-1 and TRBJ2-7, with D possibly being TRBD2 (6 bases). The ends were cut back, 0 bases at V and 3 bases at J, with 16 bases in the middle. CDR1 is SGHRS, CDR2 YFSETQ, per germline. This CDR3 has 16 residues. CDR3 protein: CASSLATEGGYYEQYF. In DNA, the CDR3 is TGCGCCAGCAGCTTGGCCACGGAGGGAGGATACTACGAGCAGTACTTC. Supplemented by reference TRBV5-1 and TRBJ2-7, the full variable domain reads KAGVTQTPRYLIKTRGQQVTLSCSPISGHRSVSWYQQTPGQGLQFLFEYFSETQRNKGNFPGRFSGRQFSNSRSEMNVSTLELGDSALYLCASSLATEGGYYEQYFGPGTRLTVT.

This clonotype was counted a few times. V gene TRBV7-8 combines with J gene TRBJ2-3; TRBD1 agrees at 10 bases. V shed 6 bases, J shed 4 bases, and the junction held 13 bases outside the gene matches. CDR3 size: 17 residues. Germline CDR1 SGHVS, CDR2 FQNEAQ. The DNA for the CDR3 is TGTGCCAGCAGTTCCGGCGACGGGACAGGGGTTTCAGATACGCAGTATTTT. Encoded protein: CASSSGDGTGVSDTQYF.

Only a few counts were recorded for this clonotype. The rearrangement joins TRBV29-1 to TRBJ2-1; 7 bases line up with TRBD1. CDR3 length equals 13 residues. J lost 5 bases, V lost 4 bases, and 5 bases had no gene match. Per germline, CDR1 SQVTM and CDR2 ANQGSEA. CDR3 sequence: CSVGQGVDNEQFF. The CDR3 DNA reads TGCAGCGTTGGGCAGGGGGTCGACAATGAGCAGTTCTTC.

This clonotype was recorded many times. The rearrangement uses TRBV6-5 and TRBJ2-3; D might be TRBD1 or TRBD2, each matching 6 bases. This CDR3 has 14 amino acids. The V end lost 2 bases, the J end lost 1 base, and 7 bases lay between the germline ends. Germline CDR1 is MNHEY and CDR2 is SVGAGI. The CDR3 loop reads CASSYGGRTDTQYF. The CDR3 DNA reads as TGTGCCAGCAGTTACGGGGGGCGCACAGATACGCAGTATTTT.

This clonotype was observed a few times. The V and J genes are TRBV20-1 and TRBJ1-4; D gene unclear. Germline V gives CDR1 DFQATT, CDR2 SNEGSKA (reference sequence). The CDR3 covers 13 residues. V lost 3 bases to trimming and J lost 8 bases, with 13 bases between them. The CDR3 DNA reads TGCAGTGCTAGCGGGCAGAAGTGGGAAAAACTGTTTTTT. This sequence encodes CSASGQKWEKLFF.

The CDR3 DNA sequence: TGCGCCAGCAGCCAAGATCACGGCGGGGTCTACAATGAGCAGTTCTTC. Translating it yields CASSQDHGGVYNEQFF. The chain employs TRBV4-1 and TRBJ2-1; perhaps TRBD2 as D (6 bases). In germline, CDR1 is MGHRA, CDR2 YSYEKL. This CDR3 is 16 amino acids long. V was cut by 0 bases and J by 3 bases, with 12 bases left in between.

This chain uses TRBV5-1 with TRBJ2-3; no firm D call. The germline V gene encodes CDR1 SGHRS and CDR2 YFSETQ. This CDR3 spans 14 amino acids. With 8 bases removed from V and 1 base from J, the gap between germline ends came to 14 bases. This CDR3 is CASKPGWGTDTQYF. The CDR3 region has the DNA TGCGCCAGTAAACCGGGTTGGGGCACAGATACGCAGTATTTT.

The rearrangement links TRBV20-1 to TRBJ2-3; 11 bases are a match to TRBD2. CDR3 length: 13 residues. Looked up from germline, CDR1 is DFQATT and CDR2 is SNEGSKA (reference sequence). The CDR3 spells CSGSGGAPDTQYF. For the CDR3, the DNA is TGCAGCGGTAGCGGGGGGGCCCCAGATACGCAGTATTTT.

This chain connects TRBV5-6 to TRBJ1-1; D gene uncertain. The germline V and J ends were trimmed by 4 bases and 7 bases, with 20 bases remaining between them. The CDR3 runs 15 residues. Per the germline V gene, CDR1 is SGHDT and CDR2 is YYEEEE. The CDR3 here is CASSRTKVAFGEAFF. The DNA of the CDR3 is TGTGCCAGCAGCCGGACCAAGGTCGCATTCGGTGAAGCTTTCTTT. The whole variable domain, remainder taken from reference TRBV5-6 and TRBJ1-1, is DAGVTQSPTHLIKTRGQQVTLRCSPKSGHDTVSWYQQALGQGPQFIFQYYEEEERQRGNFPDRFSGHQFPNYSSELNVNALLLGDSALYLCASSRTKVAFGEAFFGQGTRLTVV.

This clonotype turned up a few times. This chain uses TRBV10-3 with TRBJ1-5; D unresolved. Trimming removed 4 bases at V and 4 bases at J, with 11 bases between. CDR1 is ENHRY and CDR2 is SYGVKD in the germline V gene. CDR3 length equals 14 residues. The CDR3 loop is CAISAEGDNQPQHF. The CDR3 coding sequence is TGTGCCATCAGTGCAGAAGGAGATAATCAGCCCCAGCATTTT.

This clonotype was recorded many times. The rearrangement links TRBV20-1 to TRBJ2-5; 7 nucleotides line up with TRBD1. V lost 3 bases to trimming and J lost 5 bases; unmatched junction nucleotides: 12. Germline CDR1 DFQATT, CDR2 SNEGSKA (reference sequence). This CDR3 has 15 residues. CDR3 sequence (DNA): TGCAGTGCTAGTTTGGGTACAGGGGCTGTGGAGACCCAGTACTTC. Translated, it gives CSASLGTGAVETQYF.

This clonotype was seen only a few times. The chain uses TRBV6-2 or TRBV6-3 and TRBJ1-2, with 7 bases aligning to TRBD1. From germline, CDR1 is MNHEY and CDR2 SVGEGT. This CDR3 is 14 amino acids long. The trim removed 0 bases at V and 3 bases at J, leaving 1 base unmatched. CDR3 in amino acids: CASSYSDRDYGYTF. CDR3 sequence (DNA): TGTGCCAGCAGTTACTCTGACAGGGACTATGGCTACACCTTC.

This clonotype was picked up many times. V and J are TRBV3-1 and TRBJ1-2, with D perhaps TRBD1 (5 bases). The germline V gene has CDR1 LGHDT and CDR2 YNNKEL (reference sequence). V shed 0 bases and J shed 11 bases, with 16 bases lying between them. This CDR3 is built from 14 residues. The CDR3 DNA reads TGTGCCAGCAGCCAAGATGGGCTAGGGGCGGGTTACACCTTC. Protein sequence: CASSQDGLGAGYTF.

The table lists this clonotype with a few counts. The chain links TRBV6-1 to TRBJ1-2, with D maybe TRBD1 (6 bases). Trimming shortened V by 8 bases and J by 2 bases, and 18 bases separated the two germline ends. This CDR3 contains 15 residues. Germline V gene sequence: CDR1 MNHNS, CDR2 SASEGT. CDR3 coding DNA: TGTGCCAGCCTGGAGGGTAACAGGGTAAACTATGGCTACACCTTC. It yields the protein CASLEGNRVNYGYTF.

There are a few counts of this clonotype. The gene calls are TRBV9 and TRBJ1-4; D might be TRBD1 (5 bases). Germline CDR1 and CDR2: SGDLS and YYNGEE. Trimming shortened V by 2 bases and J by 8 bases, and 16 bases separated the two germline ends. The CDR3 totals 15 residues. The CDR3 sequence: CASSVSGYGAEKLFF. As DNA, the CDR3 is TGTGCCAGCAGCGTGAGCGGCTACGGGGCAGAAAAACTGTTTTTT.

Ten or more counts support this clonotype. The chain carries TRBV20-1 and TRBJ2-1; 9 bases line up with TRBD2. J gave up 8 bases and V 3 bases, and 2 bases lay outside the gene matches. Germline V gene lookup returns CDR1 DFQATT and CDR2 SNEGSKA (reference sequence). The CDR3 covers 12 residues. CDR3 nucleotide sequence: TGCAGTGCTAGGCGGGGGGGCGATGAGCAGTTCTTC. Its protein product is CSARRGGDEQFF.

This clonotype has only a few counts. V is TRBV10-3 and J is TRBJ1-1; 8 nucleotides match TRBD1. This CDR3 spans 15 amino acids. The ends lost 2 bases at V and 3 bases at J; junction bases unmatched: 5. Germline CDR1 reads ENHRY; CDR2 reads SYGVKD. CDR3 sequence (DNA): TGTGCCATCAGTGAGGCTACAGGGGGACACACTGAAGCTTTCTTT. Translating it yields CAISEATGGHTEAFF.

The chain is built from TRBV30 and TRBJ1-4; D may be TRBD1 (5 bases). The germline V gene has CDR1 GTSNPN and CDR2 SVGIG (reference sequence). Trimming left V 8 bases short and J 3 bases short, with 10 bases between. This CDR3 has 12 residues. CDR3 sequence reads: CASEGPNEKLFF. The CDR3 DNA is TGTGCCAGTGAGGGACCTAATGAAAAACTGTTTTTT.

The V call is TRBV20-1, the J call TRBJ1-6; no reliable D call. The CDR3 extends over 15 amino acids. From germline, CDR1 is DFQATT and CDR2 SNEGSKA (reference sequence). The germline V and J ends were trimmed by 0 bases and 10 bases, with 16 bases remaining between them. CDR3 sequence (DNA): TGCAGTGCTAGAGATCAGGCTTACCCCAACTCACCCCTCCACTTT. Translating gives CSARDQAYPNSPLHF.

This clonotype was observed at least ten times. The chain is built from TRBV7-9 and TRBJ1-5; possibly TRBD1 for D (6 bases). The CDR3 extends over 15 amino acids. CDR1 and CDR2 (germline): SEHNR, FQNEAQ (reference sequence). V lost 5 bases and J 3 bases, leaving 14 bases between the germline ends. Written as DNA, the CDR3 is TGTGCCAGCAGCCTAGGTGGGGGGGCCAATCAGCCCCAGCATTTT. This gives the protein CASSLGGGANQPQHF.

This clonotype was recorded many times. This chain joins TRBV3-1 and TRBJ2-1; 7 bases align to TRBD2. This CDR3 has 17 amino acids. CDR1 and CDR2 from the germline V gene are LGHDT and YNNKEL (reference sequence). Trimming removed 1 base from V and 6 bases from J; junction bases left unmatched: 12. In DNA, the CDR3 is TGTGCCAGCAGCCAAGTTCAGAAGGGGCGGGGGACCAATGAGCAGTTCTTC. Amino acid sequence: CASSQVQKGRGTNEQFF.

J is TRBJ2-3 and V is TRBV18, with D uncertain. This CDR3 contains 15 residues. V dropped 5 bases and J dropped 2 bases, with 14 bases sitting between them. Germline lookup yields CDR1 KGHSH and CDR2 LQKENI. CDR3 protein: CASSWAPELTDTQYF. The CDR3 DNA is TGTGCCAGCTCATGGGCCCCAGAACTCACAGATACGCAGTATTTT.

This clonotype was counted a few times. CDR3 bases: TGTGCCAGTAATCCTGGCATAGGTCAGAACACTGAAGCTTTCTTT. Protein sequence: CASNPGIGQNTEAFF. The chain is built from TRBV19 and TRBJ1-1; D is uncertain. V lost 7 bases and J lost 1, with 16 bases in between. Germline CDR1 reads LNHDA; CDR2 reads SQIVND (reference sequence). The CDR3 totals 15 residues.

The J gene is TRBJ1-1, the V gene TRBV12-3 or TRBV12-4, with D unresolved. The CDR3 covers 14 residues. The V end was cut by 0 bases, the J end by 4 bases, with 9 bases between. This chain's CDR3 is CASSLAPGFTEAFF. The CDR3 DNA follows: TGTGCCAGCAGTTTAGCCCCGGGCTTCACTGAAGCTTTCTTT.

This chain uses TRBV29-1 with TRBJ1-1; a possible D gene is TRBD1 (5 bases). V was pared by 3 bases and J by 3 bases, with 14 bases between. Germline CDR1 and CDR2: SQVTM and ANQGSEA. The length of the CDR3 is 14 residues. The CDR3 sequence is CSVDEPRGDTEAFF. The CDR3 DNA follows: TGCAGCGTTGATGAGCCCCGGGGGGACACTGAAGCTTTCTTT. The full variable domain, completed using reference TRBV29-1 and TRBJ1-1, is SAVISQKPSRDICQRGTSLTIQCQVDSQVTMMFWYRQQPGQSLTLIATANQGSEATYESGFVIDKFPISRPNLTFSTLTVSNMSPEDSSIYLCSVDEPRGDTEAFFGQGTRLTVV.